This T cell receptor (beta chain) originates from a study of T cell responses to AZD1222 COVID-19 vaccine. Study context: Whether given at about 4 or about 12 weeks, second doses were pooled. Study outcomes and limitations: Donors, mostly white British, included more females; clonal diversity was possibly underestimated. Nearly half of spike-specific TCRs reportedly target variant regions that are unmutated in the B.1.351 and B.1.1.7 variants.

On this clone: Its antigen is not identified.

Assay used: immunoSEQ multiplex PCR; TCRdb lists only in-frame clones, some missing. The profile shows fewer than 300,000 clones, approximately 95% of them singletons. Trimming removed 8 bases from V and 0 bases from J, with 10 bases in between. The V gene's germline CDR1 is SGHTA and CDR2 FQGTGA. This CDR3 contains 14 residues. This chain links TRBV7-3 with TRBJ2-2, with a weak D call TRBD1 (6 bases). Material: peripheral blood, obtained on day 0 of AZD1222 vaccination. The TCR originated in an adult in good health. In DNA form, the CDR3 reads TGTGCCAGCGGCAGACAGGCGAACACCGGGGAGCTGTTTTTT. Protein product: CASGRQANTGELFF.